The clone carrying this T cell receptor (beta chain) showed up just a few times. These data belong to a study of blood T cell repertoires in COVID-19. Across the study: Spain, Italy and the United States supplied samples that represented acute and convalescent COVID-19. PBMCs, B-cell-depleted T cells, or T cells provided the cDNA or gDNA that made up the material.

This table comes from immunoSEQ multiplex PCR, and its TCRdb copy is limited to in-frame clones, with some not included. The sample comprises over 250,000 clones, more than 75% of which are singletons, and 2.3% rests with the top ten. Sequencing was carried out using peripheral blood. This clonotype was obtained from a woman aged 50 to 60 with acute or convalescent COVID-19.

Written as DNA, the CDR3 is TGTGCCAGCAGCTTACAGGGTTTCACTGAAGCTTTCTTT. Translated: CASSLQGFTEAFF. This chain connects TRBV6-5 to TRBJ1-1, with a weak D call TRBD1 (6 bases). The CDR3 contains 13 residues. The germline gives CDR1 MNHEY, CDR2 SVGAGI. The ends were cut back, 6 bases at V and 4 bases at J, with 12 bases in the middle.